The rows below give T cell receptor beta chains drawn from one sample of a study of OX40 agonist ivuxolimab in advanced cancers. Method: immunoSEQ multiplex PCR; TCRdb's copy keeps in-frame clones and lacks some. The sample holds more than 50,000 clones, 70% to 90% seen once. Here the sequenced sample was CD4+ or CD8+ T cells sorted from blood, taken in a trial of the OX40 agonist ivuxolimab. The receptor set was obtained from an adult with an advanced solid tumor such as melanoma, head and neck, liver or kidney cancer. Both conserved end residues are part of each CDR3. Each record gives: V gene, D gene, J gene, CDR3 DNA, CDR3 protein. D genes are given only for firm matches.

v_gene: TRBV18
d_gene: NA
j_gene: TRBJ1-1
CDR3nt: TGTGCCAGCTCCCCCCGCCAGGGTATGATGAACACTGAAGCTTTCTTT
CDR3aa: CASSPRQGMMNTEAFF

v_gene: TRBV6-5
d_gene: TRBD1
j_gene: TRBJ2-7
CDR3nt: TGTGCCAGCAGGAGGGGGACAGGGGCCCCCTTGGAGCAGTACTTC
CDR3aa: CASRRGTGAPLEQYF

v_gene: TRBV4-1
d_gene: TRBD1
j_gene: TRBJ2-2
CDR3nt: TGCGCCAGCAGCCAAGATTTGGATGTAGGGGGCGGGACCGGGGAGCTGTTTTTT
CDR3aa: CASSQDLDVGGGTGELFF

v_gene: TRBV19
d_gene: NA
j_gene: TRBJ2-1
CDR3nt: TGTGCCAGTAGCGCTGAGGGGGGGCACTACAATGAGCAGTTCTTC
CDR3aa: CASSAEGGHYNEQFF

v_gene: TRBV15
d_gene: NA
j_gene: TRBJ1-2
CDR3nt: TGTGCCACCAGCAGAGATCTCAGGGAACCGAATGGCTACACCTTC
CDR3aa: CATSRDLREPNGYTF

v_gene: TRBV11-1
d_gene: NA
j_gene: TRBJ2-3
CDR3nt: TGTGCCAGCAGCTTCGGAGATACGCAGTATTTT
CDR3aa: CASSFGDTQYF

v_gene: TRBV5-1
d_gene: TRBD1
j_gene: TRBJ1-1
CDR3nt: TGCGCCAGCAGCTCGGGACAGAGGAACACTGAAGCTTTCTTT
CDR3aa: CASSSGQRNTEAFF

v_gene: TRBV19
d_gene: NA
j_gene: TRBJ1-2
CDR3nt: TGTGCCAGTAGTACCGGCGTCCTCAACTATGGCTACACCTTC
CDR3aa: CASSTGVLNYGYTF

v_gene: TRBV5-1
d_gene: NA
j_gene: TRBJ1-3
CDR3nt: TGCGCCAGCGGCTCCTTGGATCTTGGAAACACCATATATTTT
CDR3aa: CASGSLDLGNTIYF

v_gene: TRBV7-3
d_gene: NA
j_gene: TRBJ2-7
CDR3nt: TGTGCCAGCAGCTTACAGCGCGGTGGAGGGTACGAGCAGTACTTC
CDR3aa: CASSLQRGGGYEQYF

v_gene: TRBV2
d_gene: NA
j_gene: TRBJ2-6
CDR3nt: TGTGCCAGCAGTGGAGCAGGGGCGGCCAACGTCCTGACTTTC
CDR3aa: CASSGAGAANVLTF

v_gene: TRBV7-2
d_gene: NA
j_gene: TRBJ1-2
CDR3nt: TGTGCCAGCAGCTTACGTCAGTCGGCAGGGACCTTC
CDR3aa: CASSLRQSAGTF

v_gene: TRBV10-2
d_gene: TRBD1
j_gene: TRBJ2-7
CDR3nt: TGCGCCAGCAGTTCCCACCCCAGGGGGCAGGGGGAGCAGTACTTC
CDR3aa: CASSSHPRGQGEQYF

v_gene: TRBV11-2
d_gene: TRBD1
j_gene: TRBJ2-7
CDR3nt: TGTGCCAGCAGCCTAGGACAGGGGGCACGGGAGCAGTACTTC
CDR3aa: CASSLGQGAREQYF